This T cell receptor beta chain emerged from a study of T cells in Graves' hyperthyroidism and ophthalmopathy. Study-level points and caveats: Blood also held most thyroid clonotypes expanded beyond 0.001.

The CDR3 has 15 residues. Trimming left V 1 base short and J 4 bases short, with 11 bases between. Looked up from germline, CDR1 is SGDLS and CDR2 is YYNGEE. Researchers amplified the TCR beta CDR3 regions from RNA transcripts. Carried out on the TCR CDR3, a first-round RT-PCR used the HTBI primer set. MiXCR, run by TCRdb on the multiplex PCR reads, gives a single entry per CDR3 protein. The sample has 490,000 or so distinct CDR3 sequences, 22% seen once. Individuals with ophthalmopathy presented a Clinical Activity Score of at least 3, a NOSPECS grade of at least 4 and a duration under 3 months. Any patient presenting with uncontrolled infection, other autoimmune disease, pregnancy or lactation was left out. PBMCs came from over 8.5 ml fresh peripheral blood. As to this clonotype: The antigen is not known.

The clonotype was recovered from a woman aged 70-85 years with Graves' ophthalmopathy. The chain employs TRBV9 and TRBJ2-2, with D tentatively TRBD1 or TRBD2 (5 bases each). The sequencing sample was made of blood. The CDR3 is CASSVYGGRTGELFF. CDR3 DNA: TGTGCCAGCAGCGTATATGGGGGTCGCACCGGGGAGCTGTTTTTT.